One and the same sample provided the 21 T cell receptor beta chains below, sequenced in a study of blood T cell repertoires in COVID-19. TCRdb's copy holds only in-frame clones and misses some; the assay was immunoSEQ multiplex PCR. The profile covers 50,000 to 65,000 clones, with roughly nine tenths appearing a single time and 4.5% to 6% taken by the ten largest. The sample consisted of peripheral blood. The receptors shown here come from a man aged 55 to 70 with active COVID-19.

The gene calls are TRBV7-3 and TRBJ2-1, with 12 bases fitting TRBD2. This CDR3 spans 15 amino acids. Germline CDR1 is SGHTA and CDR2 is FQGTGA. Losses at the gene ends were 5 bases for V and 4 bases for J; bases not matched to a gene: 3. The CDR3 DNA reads TGTGCCAGCAGCCAGCTAGCGGGAGGGTACAATGAGCAGTTCTTC. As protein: CASSQLAGGYNEQFF.

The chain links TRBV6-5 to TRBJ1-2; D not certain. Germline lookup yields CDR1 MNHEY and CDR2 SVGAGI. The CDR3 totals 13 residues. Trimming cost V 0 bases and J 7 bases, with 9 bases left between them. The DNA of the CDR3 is TGTGCCAGCAGTTACTCGAGGGTGGGTGGCTACACCTTC. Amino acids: CASSYSRVGGYTF.

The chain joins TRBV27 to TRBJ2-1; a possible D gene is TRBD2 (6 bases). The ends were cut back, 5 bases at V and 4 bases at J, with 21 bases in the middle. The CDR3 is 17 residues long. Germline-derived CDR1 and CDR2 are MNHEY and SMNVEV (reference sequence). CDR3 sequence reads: CASSPFAPGLPYNEQFF. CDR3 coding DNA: TGTGCCAGCAGTCCCTTCGCCCCGGGACTCCCTTACAATGAGCAGTTCTTC.

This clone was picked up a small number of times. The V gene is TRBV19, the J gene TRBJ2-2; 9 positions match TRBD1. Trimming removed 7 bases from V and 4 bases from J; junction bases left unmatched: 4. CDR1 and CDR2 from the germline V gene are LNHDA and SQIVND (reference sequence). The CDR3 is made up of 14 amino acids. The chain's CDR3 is CASKQGAVTGELFF. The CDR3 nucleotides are TGTGCCAGTAAACAGGGGGCTGTCACCGGGGAGCTGTTTTTT.

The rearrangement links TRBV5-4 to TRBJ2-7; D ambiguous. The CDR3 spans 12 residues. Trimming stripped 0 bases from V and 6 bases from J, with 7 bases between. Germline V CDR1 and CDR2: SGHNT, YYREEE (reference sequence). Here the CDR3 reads CASSLEAGEQYF. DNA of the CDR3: TGTGCCAGCAGCTTGGAGGCAGGCGAGCAGTACTTC. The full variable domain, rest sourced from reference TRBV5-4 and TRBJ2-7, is ETGVTQSPTHLIKTRGQQVTLRCSSQSGHNTVSWYQQALGQGPQFIFQYYREEENGRGNFPPRFSGLQFPNYSSELNVNALELDDSALYLCASSLEAGEQYFGPGTRLTVT.

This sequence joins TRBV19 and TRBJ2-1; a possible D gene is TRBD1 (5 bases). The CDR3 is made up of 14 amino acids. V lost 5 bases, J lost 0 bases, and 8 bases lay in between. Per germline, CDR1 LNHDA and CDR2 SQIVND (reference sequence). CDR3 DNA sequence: TGTGCCAGTAGTGCAGGGTTCTCCTACAATGAGCAGTTCTTC. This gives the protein CASSAGFSYNEQFF.

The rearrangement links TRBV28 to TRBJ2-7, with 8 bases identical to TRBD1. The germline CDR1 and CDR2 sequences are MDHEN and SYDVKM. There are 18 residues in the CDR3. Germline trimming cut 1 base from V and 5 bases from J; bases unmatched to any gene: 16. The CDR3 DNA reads TGTGCCAGCAGTTTATCTTACACCAGGGGGCTCAGGGGGGACGAGCAGTACTTC. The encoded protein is CASSLSYTRGLRGDEQYF.

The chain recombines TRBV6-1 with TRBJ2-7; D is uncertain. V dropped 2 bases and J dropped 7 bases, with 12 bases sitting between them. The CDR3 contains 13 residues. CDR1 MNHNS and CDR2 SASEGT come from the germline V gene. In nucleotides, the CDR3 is TGTGCCAGCAGTGAAATACTTCTAGGAGAGCAGTACTTC. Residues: CASSEILLGEQYF.

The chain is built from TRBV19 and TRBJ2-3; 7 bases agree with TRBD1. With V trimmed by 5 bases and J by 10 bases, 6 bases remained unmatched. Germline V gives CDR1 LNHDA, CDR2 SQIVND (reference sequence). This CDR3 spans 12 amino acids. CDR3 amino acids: CASSSQGLAQYF. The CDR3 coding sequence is TGTGCCAGTAGTTCACAGGGGTTGGCGCAGTATTTT.

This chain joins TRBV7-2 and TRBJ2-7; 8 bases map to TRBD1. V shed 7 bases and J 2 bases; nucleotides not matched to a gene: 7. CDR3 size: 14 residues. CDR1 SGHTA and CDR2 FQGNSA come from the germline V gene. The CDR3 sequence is CASTSTGGPYEQYF. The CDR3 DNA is TGTGCCAGCACCTCAACAGGGGGGCCCTACGAGCAGTACTTC. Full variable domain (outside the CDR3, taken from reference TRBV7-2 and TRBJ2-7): GAGVSQSPSNKVTEKGKDVELRCDPISGHTALYWYRQSLGQGLEFLIYFQGNSAPDKSGLPSDRFSAERTGGSVSTLTIQRTQQEDSAVYLCASTSTGGPYEQYFGPGTRLTVT.

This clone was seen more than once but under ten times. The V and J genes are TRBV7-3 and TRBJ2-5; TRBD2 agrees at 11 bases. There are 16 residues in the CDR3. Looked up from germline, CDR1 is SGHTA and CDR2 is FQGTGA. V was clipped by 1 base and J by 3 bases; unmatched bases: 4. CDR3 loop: CASSLIASGGKETQYF. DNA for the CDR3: TGTGCCAGCAGCTTAATTGCTAGCGGGGGGAAAGAGACCCAGTACTTC.

The CDR3 loop is CAWSTRDPVAFF. The CDR3 DNA is TGTGCCTGGAGCACCCGGGATCCGGTAGCTTTCTTT. The rearrangement links TRBV30 to TRBJ1-1; D ambiguous. This CDR3 has 12 amino acids. V was cut by 3 bases and J by 10 bases, with 15 bases left in between. Looked up from germline, CDR1 is GTSNPN and CDR2 is SVGIG (reference sequence).

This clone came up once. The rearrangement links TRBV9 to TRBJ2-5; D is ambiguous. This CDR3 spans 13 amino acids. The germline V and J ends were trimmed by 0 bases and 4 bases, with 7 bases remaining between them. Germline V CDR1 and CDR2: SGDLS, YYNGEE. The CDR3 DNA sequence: TGTGCCAGCAGCGTAGCTCCCTCAGAGACCCAGTACTTC. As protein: CASSVAPSETQYF.

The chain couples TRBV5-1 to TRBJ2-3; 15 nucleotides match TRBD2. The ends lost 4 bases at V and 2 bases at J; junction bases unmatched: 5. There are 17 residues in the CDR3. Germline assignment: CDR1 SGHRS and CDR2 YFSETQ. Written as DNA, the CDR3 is TGCGCCAGCAGCCCCGGACTAGCGGGAGGGTCCACAGATACGCAGTATTTT. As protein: CASSPGLAGGSTDTQYF.

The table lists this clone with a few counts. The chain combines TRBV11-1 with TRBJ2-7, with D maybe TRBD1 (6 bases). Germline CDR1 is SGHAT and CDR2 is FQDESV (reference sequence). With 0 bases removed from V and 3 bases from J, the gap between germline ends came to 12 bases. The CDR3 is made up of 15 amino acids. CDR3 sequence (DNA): TGTGCCAGCAGCTTAGCACAGGGTTTCGTCTACGAGCAGTACTTC. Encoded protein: CASSLAQGFVYEQYF.

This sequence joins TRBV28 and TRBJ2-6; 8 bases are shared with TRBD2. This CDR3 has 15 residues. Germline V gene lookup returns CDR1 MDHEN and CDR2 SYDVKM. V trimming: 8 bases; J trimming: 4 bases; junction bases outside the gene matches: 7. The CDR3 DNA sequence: TGTGCCAGCTACGAGCGGGGGCGCGGGGCCAACGTCCTGACTTTC. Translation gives CASYERGRGANVLTF.

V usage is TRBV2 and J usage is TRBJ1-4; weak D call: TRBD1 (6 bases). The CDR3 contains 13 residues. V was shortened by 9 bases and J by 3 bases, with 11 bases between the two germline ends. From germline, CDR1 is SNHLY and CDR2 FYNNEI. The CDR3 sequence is CASHRVANEKLFF. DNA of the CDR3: TGTGCCAGTCACAGGGTAGCTAATGAAAAACTGTTTTTT.

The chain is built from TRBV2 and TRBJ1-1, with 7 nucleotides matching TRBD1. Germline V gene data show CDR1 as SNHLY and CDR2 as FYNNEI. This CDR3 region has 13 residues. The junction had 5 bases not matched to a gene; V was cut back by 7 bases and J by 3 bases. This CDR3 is CASTWTGDTEAFF. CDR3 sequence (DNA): TGTGCCAGCACCTGGACAGGAGACACTGAAGCTTTCTTT.

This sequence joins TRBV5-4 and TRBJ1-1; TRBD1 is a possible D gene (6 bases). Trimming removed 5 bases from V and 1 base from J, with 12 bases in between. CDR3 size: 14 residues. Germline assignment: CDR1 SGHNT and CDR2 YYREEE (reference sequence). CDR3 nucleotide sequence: TGTGCCAGCAGGACGGGGGGGCAGAACACTGAAGCTTTCTTT. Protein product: CASRTGGQNTEAFF. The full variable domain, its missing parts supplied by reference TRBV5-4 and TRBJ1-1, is ETGVTQSPTHLIKTRGQQVTLRCSSQSGHNTVSWYQQALGQGPQFIFQYYREEENGRGNFPPRFSGLQFPNYSSELNVNALELDDSALYLCASRTGGQNTEAFFGQGTRLTVV.

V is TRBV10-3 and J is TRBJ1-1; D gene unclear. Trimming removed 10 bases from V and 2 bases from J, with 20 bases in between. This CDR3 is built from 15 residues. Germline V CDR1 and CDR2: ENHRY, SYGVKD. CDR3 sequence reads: CATGTGGADNTEAFF. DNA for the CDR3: TGTGCCACCGGCACCGGTGGAGCCGATAACACTGAAGCTTTCTTT.

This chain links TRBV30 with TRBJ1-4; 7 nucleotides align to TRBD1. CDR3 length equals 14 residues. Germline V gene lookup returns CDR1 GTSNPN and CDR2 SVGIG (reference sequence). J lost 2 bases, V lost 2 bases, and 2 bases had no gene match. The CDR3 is CAWSPGGTNEKLFF. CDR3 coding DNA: TGTGCCTGGAGTCCAGGGGGTACTAATGAAAAACTGTTTTTT.